The 32 T cell receptor beta chains below were found in one sample sequenced in a study of neoadjuvant nivolumab and ipilimumab in lung cancer. The data were produced by immunoSEQ multiplex PCR, yet TCRdb's version contains in-frame clones alone and is incomplete. The sample yields approximately 21,000 clones, 82% seen once. The source was peripheral blood, collected before neoadjuvant nivolumab, alone or with ipilimumab. All receptors come from an adult with non-small cell lung cancer.

This clone came up a few times. The J gene is TRBJ1-1, the V gene TRBV5-6; 7 positions match TRBD1. The CDR3 runs 11 residues. Trimming cost V 10 bases and J 4 bases; bases outside gene matches: 4. The germline V gene has CDR1 SGHDT and CDR2 YYEEEE. The CDR3 spells CASQGVTEAFF. Here the CDR3 DNA reads TGTGCCTCCCAGGGGGTCACTGAAGCTTTCTTT.

This chain uses TRBV29-1 with TRBJ2-3, with a possible D match to TRBD1 (5 bases). The CDR3 sequence is 12 residues long. V lost 7 bases and J 1 base, leaving 9 bases between the germline ends. Per the germline V gene, CDR1 is SQVTM and CDR2 is ANQGSEA. The chain's CDR3 is CSEDSGTDTQYF. The CDR3 nucleotides are TGCAGCGAAGACAGCGGCACAGATACGCAGTATTTT.

Concerning this clone itself: A junction boundary mismatches the germline segment, possibly from a read error. The chain couples TRBV14 to TRBJ1-1; tentatively, D is TRBD1 (5 bases). The CDR3 has 13 amino acids. Germline CDR1 reads SGHDN; CDR2 reads FVKESK. The CDR3: CASSQERIHLQGF. The CDR3 DNA sequence: TGTGCCAGCAGCCAAGAACGAATACATCTTCAGGGCTTT.

A remark on this clone: The same CDR3 also results from other DNA sequences found in this sample. This chain connects TRBV5-1 to TRBJ2-2; unclear D gene. The CDR3 is 11 residues long. The germline CDR1 and CDR2 sequences are SGHRS and YFSETQ. The V end was cut by 2 bases, the J end by 7 bases, with 3 bases between. The CDR3 sequence: CASSFSGELFF. The CDR3 nucleotides read TGCGCCAGCAGCTTCAGCGGGGAGCTGTTTTTT. The full variable domain, completed using reference TRBV5-1 and TRBJ2-2, is KAGVTQTPRYLIKTRGQQVTLSCSPISGHRSVSWYQQTPGQGLQFLFEYFSETQRNKGNFPGRFSGRQFSNSRSEMNVSTLELGDSALYLCASSFSGELFFGEGSRLTVL.

The gene calls are TRBV11-3 and TRBJ2-5, with D tentatively TRBD2 (7 bases). CDR1 and CDR2 from the germline V gene are SGHNT and YENEEA. V lost 5 bases and J 5 bases, leaving 24 bases between the germline ends. The CDR3 sequence is 17 residues long. The CDR3 DNA is TGTGCCAGCAGCCCCTCCGAGGTCCAAAGGGGGGGGGAGACCCAGTACTTC. Its protein product is CASSPSEVQRGGETQYF.

The V gene is TRBV28, the J gene TRBJ1-4; D is possibly TRBD1 (6 bases). The CDR3 is 15 amino acids. V gave up 4 bases and J gave up 6 bases, with 15 bases separating them. CDR1 and CDR2 (germline): MDHEN, SYDVKM. CDR3 DNA sequence: TGTGCCAGCAGTTGGACAGAGACTGGGGATGAAAAACTGTTTTTT. Its protein product is CASSWTETGDEKLFF.

V and J are TRBV5-4 and TRBJ1-1, with 9 bases identical to TRBD1. V lost 0 bases and J lost 5; bases outside the gene matches: 5. Per the germline V gene, CDR1 is SGHNT and CDR2 is YYREEE (reference sequence). The CDR3 is 15 residues long. The CDR3 sequence is CASSLGGQGGTEAFF. The CDR3 DNA follows: TGTGCCAGCAGCTTGGGGGGACAGGGAGGAACTGAAGCTTTCTTT.

The chain employs TRBV2 and TRBJ1-5; D possibly corresponds to TRBD1 (5 bases). There are 14 residues in the CDR3. Trimming left V 7 bases short and J 7 bases short, with 17 bases between. Germline CDR1 is SNHLY and CDR2 is FYNNEI. CDR3 nucleotides: TGTGCCAGCACCTCGGCGGCGGGGGACCAGCCCCAGCATTTT. Translating it yields CASTSAAGDQPQHF.

The chain has TRBV29-1 and TRBJ1-2; D unresolved. Germline V CDR1 and CDR2: SQVTM, ANQGSEA. V lost 7 bases and J 10 bases, leaving 22 bases between the germline ends. The CDR3 has 13 residues. The CDR3 protein is CSAQGRLAWDYTF. CDR3 DNA: TGCAGCGCTCAAGGGAGATTGGCGTGGGACTACACCTTC.

The V gene is TRBV5-1, the J gene TRBJ2-2; weak D call: TRBD1 (6 bases). The germline CDR1 and CDR2 sequences are SGHRS and YFSETQ. Trimming took off 6 bases at V and 1 base at J, with 7 bases between the two ends. The CDR3 has 13 amino acids. CDR3 amino acids: CASTTGNTGELFF. For the CDR3, the DNA is TGCGCCAGCACGACAGGGAACACCGGGGAGCTGTTTTTT.

The chain carries TRBV11-3 and TRBJ2-1, with TRBD2 matching 8 bases. The germline CDR1 and CDR2 sequences are SGHNT and YENEEA. This CDR3 has 16 amino acids. The ends lost 10 bases at V and 5 bases at J; junction bases unmatched: 16. DNA of the CDR3: TGTGCCACCGGGCTAGCGGGCGCAACTTGGGACAATGAGCAGTTCTTC. Amino acids: CATGLAGATWDNEQFF. The whole variable domain, remainder taken from reference TRBV11-3 and TRBJ2-1, is EAGVVQSPRYKIIEKKQPVAFWCNPISGHNTLYWYLQNLGQGPELLIRYENEEAVDDSQLPKDRFSAERLKGVDSTLKIQPAELGDSAVYLCATGLAGATWDNEQFFGPGTRLTVL.

The chain uses TRBV29-1 and TRBJ1-1; 8 nucleotides align to TRBD1. The V gene's germline CDR1 is SQVTM and CDR2 ANQGSEA. The V segment lost 6 bases and the J segment 7 bases; nucleotides outside the gene matches: 7. The CDR3 runs to 12 residues. CDR3 sequence (DNA): TGCAGCGTCACAGGGGGATGGAATGAAGCTTTCTTT. Encoded protein: CSVTGGWNEAFF.

In DNA, the CDR3 is TGTGCCAGCAGCTTGGGACTAGCTGTAGATACGCAGTATTTT. This gives the protein CASSLGLAVDTQYF. J is TRBJ2-3 and V is TRBV5-6, with 7 bases that match TRBD2. This CDR3 is built from 14 residues. CDR1 and CDR2 from the germline V gene are SGHDT and YYEEEE. With V trimmed by 0 bases and J by 5 bases, 3 bases remained unmatched.

The chain has TRBV12-5 and TRBJ2-6; D is undetermined. CDR3 length: 19 amino acids. Germline CDR1 reads LGHNT; CDR2 reads FRNRAP. V was shortened by 0 bases and J by 0 bases, with 15 bases between the two germline ends. CDR3 sequence reads: CASGLVVRPLTSGANVLTF. The CDR3, as DNA: TGTGCTAGTGGTTTGGTAGTAAGGCCGCTTACCTCTGGGGCCAACGTCCTGACTTTC.

CDR3 coding DNA: TGTGCCAGCATGGGGACAGGGGTCTACGAGCAGTACTTC. Protein sequence: CASMGTGVYEQYF. V is TRBV6-1 and J is TRBJ2-7, with TRBD1 matching 10 bases. The CDR3 sequence is 13 residues long. The germline CDR1 and CDR2 sequences are MNHNS and SASEGT. The V and J ends lost 7 bases and 3 bases, in that order; junction bases with no gene match: 3.

The chain is built from TRBV11-2 and TRBJ2-7; TRBD1 matches 8 bases. The V and J ends lost 0 bases and 6 bases, in that order; junction bases with no gene match: 4. Germline CDR1 reads SGHAT; CDR2 reads FQNNGV. The CDR3 loop spans 14 amino acids. CDR3 loop: CASSLDRTGLEQYF. In nucleotides, the CDR3 is TGTGCCAGCAGCTTAGATCGGACAGGGCTCGAGCAGTACTTC.

J is TRBJ2-1 and V is TRBV28; D unresolved. V gave up 3 bases and J gave up 7 bases, with 10 bases separating them. This CDR3 has 13 residues. Germline V gene data show CDR1 as MDHEN and CDR2 as SYDVKM. The CDR3 DNA sequence: TGTGCCAGCAGTTTTTCACAACGGAATGAGCAGTTCTTC. As protein: CASSFSQRNEQFF.

The chain employs TRBV6-5 and TRBJ2-7; D tentatively fits TRBD1 or TRBD2 (5 bases each). CDR3 length: 15 residues. Germline CDR1 MNHEY, CDR2 SVGAGI. Trimming stripped 5 bases from V and 1 base from J, with 15 bases between. The CDR3 nucleotides read TGTGCCAGCAGTGTGTCATGGGACGGGTCCTACGAGCAGTACTTC. Protein sequence: CASSVSWDGSYEQYF.

The J gene is TRBJ1-3, the V gene TRBV5-4; D ambiguous. The germline CDR1 and CDR2 sequences are SGHNT and YYREEE (reference sequence). The CDR3 totals 13 residues. V gave up 4 bases and J gave up 4 bases, with 9 bases separating them. In DNA, the CDR3 is TGTGCCAGCAGCCCCGCACAGGGAAACACCATATATTTT. The encoded protein is CASSPAQGNTIYF.

This clone turned up a few times. In DNA form, the CDR3 reads TGTGCCATCAGTGGGGCTGGAAACTATGGCTACACCTTC. Translation gives CAISGAGNYGYTF. This chain joins TRBV10-3 and TRBJ1-2; D not resolved. The CDR3 sequence is 13 residues long. Trimming took 4 bases from V and 2 from J, leaving 8 bases between them. CDR1 and CDR2 (germline): ENHRY, SYGVKD.

The chain couples TRBV29-1 to TRBJ2-3, with D perhaps TRBD2 (5 bases). Germline V gene data show CDR1 as SQVTM and CDR2 as ANQGSEA. The CDR3 loop spans 14 amino acids. Trimming removed 4 bases from V and 3 bases from J, with 14 bases in between. Here the CDR3 DNA reads TGCAGCGTTGGGCTCTCGGGAACGACAGATACGCAGTATTTT. As protein: CSVGLSGTTDTQYF.

The J gene is TRBJ2-7, the V gene TRBV11-3; D might be TRBD1 or TRBD2, each matching 5 bases. The germline V and J ends were trimmed by 5 bases and 8 bases, with 16 bases remaining between them. From germline, CDR1 is SGHNT and CDR2 YENEEA. The CDR3 contains 13 residues. CDR3 in amino acids: CASSMRGDRKQYF. CDR3 nucleotide sequence: TGTGCCAGCAGCATGAGAGGGGATAGGAAGCAGTACTTC.

The genes are TRBV30 and TRBJ2-2; D is possibly TRBD2 (6 bases). V was pared by 0 bases and J by 3 bases, with 14 bases between. The CDR3 totals 16 residues. Germline V lookup: CDR1 GTSNPN, CDR2 SVGIG (reference sequence). CDR3 region: CAWSVRGRGYTGELFF. As DNA, the CDR3 is TGTGCCTGGAGTGTACGGGGGAGAGGGTACACCGGGGAGCTGTTTTTT.

The rearrangement joins TRBV6-4 to TRBJ2-4, with 10 bases aligning to TRBD2. The germline V gene encodes CDR1 MRHNA and CDR2 SNTAGT. CDR3 length: 15 amino acids. The J segment lost 0 bases and the V segment lost 6 bases, leaving 2 bases of the junction unmatched. The CDR3 bases are TGTGCCAGCAGCTTAGCGGGAGGAGCCAAAAACATTCAGTACTTC. Translated, it gives CASSLAGGAKNIQYF.

This chain uses TRBV5-1 with TRBJ2-1, with 7 bases aligning to TRBD2. J gave up 9 bases and V 2 bases, and 8 bases lay outside the gene matches. The CDR3 has 14 amino acids. Per germline, CDR1 SGHRS and CDR2 YFSETQ. CDR3 in amino acids: CASSFQGREGEQFF. The CDR3, as DNA: TGCGCCAGCAGCTTTCAAGGCAGGGAGGGTGAGCAGTTCTTC.

The V call is TRBV7-3, the J call TRBJ2-1; D is tentatively TRBD1 or TRBD2 (6 bases each). This CDR3 contains 14 residues. V was cut by 4 bases and J by 6 bases, with 13 bases left in between. Germline lookup yields CDR1 SGHTA and CDR2 FQGTGA. The CDR3 region is CASSYLGGGNEQFF. The CDR3, as DNA: TGTGCCAGCAGCTACCTAGGAGGGGGCAATGAGCAGTTCTTC. The full variable domain, in which reference TRBV7-3 and TRBJ2-1 provide the parts outside the CDR3, is GAGVSQTPSNKVTEKGKYVELRCDPISGHTALYWYRQSLGQGPEFLIYFQGTGAADDSGLPNDRFFAVRPEGSVSTLKIQRTERGDSAVYLCASSYLGGGNEQFFGPGTRLTVL.

This chain uses TRBV18 with TRBJ2-3; perhaps TRBD2 as D (5 bases). This CDR3 spans 15 amino acids. Germline V lookup: CDR1 KGHSH, CDR2 LQKENI. With 2 bases removed from V and 0 bases from J, the gap between germline ends came to 9 bases. This CDR3 is CASSPIGGSTDTQYF. For the CDR3, the DNA is TGTGCCAGCTCACCAATCGGCGGGAGCACAGATACGCAGTATTTT.

This chain connects TRBV5-4 to TRBJ2-3; TRBD1 aligns across 9 bases. The CDR3 extends over 14 amino acids. The V segment lost 4 bases and the J segment 3 bases; nucleotides outside the gene matches: 3. Germline-derived CDR1 and CDR2 are SGHNT and YYREEE (reference sequence). CDR3 region: CASSPGQGTDTQYF. The CDR3 nucleotides are TGTGCCAGCAGCCCCGGACAGGGGACAGATACGCAGTATTTT.

The V gene is TRBV7-9, the J gene TRBJ1-1; D unclear. The CDR3 contains 12 residues. Trimming took off 2 bases at V and 6 bases at J, with 7 bases between the two ends. CDR1 SEHNR and CDR2 FQNEAQ come from the germline V gene (reference sequence). CDR3 DNA: TGTGCCAGCAGCTTAATGGGGTCTGAAGCTTTCTTT. It encodes CASSLMGSEAFF.

In DNA, the CDR3 is TGTGCCAGCGTGGGGCGGTGGAGGTCGGGCACAGATACGCAGTATTTT. Protein sequence: CASVGRWRSGTDTQYF. The chain is built from TRBV7-2 and TRBJ2-3; D assignment may be TRBD1 or TRBD2 (5 bases each). Trimming cost V 8 bases and J 1 base, with 19 bases left between them. Germline V gene sequence: CDR1 SGHTA, CDR2 FQGNSA. The CDR3 length is 16 residues.

J is TRBJ2-1 and V is TRBV9, with D perhaps given as TRBD1 or TRBD2 (5 bases each). Per the germline V gene, CDR1 is SGDLS and CDR2 is YYNGEE. V was trimmed by 0 bases and J by 9 bases, leaving 19 bases between them. The length of the CDR3 is 16 residues. DNA for the CDR3: TGTGCCAGCAGCGTAGATCGGGACCAACGGTTTGGTGAGCAGTTCTTC. Protein product: CASSVDRDQRFGEQFF.

The chain is built from TRBV30 and TRBJ2-7, with 7 bases aligning to TRBD2. J lost 1 base, V lost 8 bases, and 2 bases had no gene match. Germline loops: CDR1 GTSNPN, CDR2 SVGIG (reference sequence). CDR3 length: 11 residues. The CDR3 region has the DNA TGTGCCGGCGGGGGTTCCTACGAGCAGTACTTC. This translates into CAGGGSYEQYF.